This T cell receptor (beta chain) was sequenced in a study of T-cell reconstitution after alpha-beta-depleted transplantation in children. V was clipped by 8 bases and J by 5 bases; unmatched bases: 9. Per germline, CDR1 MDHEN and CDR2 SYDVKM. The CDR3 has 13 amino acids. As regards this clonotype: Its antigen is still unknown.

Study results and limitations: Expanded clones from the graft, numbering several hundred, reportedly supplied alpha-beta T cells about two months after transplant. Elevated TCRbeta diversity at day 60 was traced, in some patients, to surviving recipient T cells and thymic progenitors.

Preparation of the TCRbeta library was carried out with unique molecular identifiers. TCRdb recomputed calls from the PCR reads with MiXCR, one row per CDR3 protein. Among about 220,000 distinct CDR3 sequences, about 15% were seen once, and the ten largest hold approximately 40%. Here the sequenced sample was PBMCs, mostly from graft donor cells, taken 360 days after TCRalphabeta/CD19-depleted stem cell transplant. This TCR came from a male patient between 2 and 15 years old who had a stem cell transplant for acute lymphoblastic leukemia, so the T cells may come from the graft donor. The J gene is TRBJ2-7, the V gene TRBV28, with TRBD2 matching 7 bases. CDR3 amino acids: CASPRLAAHEQYF. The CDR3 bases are TGTGCCAGCCCCCGACTAGCAGCCCACGAGCAGTACTTC.